The 5 T cell receptor beta chains in this list originate from one sample, sequenced in a study of blood T cells in healthy people across ages. The authors ran a second PCR of about 6 to 11 cycles using a sample-barcoded 5' primer and a J-beta primer mix. In TCRdb, the 5' RACE reads were re-called with MiXCR into one record per CDR3 protein. The repertoire holds about 1.4 million distinct CDR3 sequences, almost 60% seen once, with 5% to 7% in the top ten. Sequencing was performed on blood. These receptors all stem from a young man in good health.

This chain links TRBV20-1 with TRBJ2-7; D possibly corresponds to TRBD1 (6 bases). V lost 4 bases and J lost 3, with 19 bases in between. Per germline, CDR1 DFQATT and CDR2 SNEGSKA (reference sequence). This CDR3 comprises 15 residues. CDR3 in DNA: TGCAGTGCTAATTCAGGGGCGGGTCGGGACTACGAGCAGTACTTC. The encoded protein is CSANSGAGRDYEQYF.

The gene calls are TRBV28 and TRBJ2-1; 8 bases agree with TRBD2. Trimming took 3 bases from V and 4 from J; bases not matched to a gene: 8. Looked up from germline, CDR1 is MDHEN and CDR2 is SYDVKM. This CDR3 has 16 amino acids. CDR3 in DNA: TGTGCCAGCAGTTTCCCCGGGACTAGTTTTTACAATGAGCAGTTCTTC. Translating gives CASSFPGTSFYNEQFF.

V usage is TRBV5-1 and J usage is TRBJ2-1; the match to TRBD2 covers 9 bases. CDR1 and CDR2 from the germline V gene are SGHRS and YFSETQ. The CDR3 is 16 amino acids. The trim removed 5 bases at V and 9 bases at J, leaving 15 bases unmatched. Here the CDR3 reads CASRNRKAGGGGEQFF. The CDR3 DNA follows: TGCGCCAGCAGAAACCGAAAAGCGGGAGGAGGGGGTGAGCAGTTCTTC.

The J gene is TRBJ2-5, the V gene TRBV2; 13 nucleotides agree with TRBD2. V lost 6 bases to trimming and J lost 1 base; unmatched junction nucleotides: 5. This CDR3 contains 16 residues. CDR1 and CDR2 (germline): SNHLY, FYNNEI. CDR3 amino acids: CASRRGLAGAQETQYF. DNA for the CDR3: TGTGCCAGCAGGAGAGGACTAGCGGGGGCCCAAGAGACCCAGTACTTC. Variable domain in full (rest from reference TRBV2 and TRBJ2-5): EPEVTQTPSHQVTQMGQEVILRCVPISNHLYFYWYRQILGQKVEFLVSFYNNEISEKSEIFDDQFSVERPDGSNFTLKIRSTKLEDSAMYFCASRRGLAGAQETQYFGPGTRLLVL.

This chain uses TRBV7-9 with TRBJ2-3; D remains unclear. Trimming removed 5 bases at V and 2 bases at J, with 17 bases between. This CDR3 contains 16 residues. Germline CDR1 reads SEHNR; CDR2 reads FQNEAQ (reference sequence). The DNA of the CDR3 is TGTGCCAGCAGCCACCCGGTGGGTTCGAACACAGATACGCAGTATTTT. It yields the protein CASSHPVGSNTDTQYF.